This passage covers 14 T cell receptor beta chains from one sample sequenced in a study of blood T cell repertoires in COVID-19. Sequencing used immunoSEQ multiplex PCR; TCRdb keeps in-frame clones, though not all of them. The sample lists some 350,000 clones, around 91% occurring once. The specimen was peripheral blood. These receptors all come from a woman aged 18-35 years who had recovered from COVID-19.

The chain joins TRBV2 to TRBJ2-1; 12 bases agree with TRBD2. The germline V gene encodes CDR1 SNHLY and CDR2 FYNNEI. With V trimmed by 3 bases and J by 8 bases, 5 bases remained unmatched. This CDR3 is 15 amino acids long. This chain's CDR3 is CASSEETSGSHEQFF. CDR3 bases: TGTGCCAGCAGTGAGGAGACTAGCGGGAGTCATGAGCAGTTCTTC. The entire variable domain, with the rest obtained from reference TRBV2 and TRBJ2-1, is as follows: EPEVTQTPSHQVTQMGQEVILRCVPISNHLYFYWYRQILGQKVEFLVSFYNNEISEKSEIFDDQFSVERPDGSNFTLKIRSTKLEDSAMYFCASSEETSGSHEQFFGPGTRLTVL.

The genes are TRBV27 and TRBJ2-5, with D perhaps TRBD2 (7 bases). CDR3 size: 14 residues. CDR1 is MNHEY and CDR2 is SMNVEV in the germline V gene (reference sequence). The germline V and J ends were trimmed by 3 bases and 4 bases, with 12 bases remaining between them. The CDR3 here is CASSLRGGRETQYF. The CDR3 nucleotides read TGTGCCAGCAGTTTGAGGGGGGGTCGAGAGACCCAGTACTTC.

The chain carries TRBV24-1 and TRBJ1-4; 8 bases align to TRBD1. Looked up from germline, CDR1 is KGHDR and CDR2 is SFDVKD. The CDR3 contains 15 residues. Trimming cost V 4 bases and J 3 bases; bases outside gene matches: 3. The CDR3 reads CATSDRTGPNEKLFF. Written as DNA, the CDR3 is TGTGCCACCAGTGACAGGACAGGGCCTAATGAAAAACTGTTTTTT.

V usage is TRBV2 and J usage is TRBJ2-7; weak D call: TRBD2 (6 bases). Germline CDR1 is SNHLY and CDR2 is FYNNEI. The CDR3 extends over 12 amino acids. Trimming cost V 6 bases and J 3 bases, with 9 bases left between them. For the CDR3, the DNA is TGTGCCAGCAGAGGAGGGAACTACGAGCAGTACGTC. Translated, it gives CASRGGNYEQYV.

This clone occurred a few times. The CDR3 loop is CASSSGGLYTEAFF. CDR3 coding DNA: TGCGCCAGCAGCTCCGGAGGTTTGTACACTGAAGCTTTCTTT. The chain uses TRBV5-1 and TRBJ1-1; no reliable D call. The germline V and J ends were trimmed by 3 bases and 3 bases, with 12 bases remaining between them. Germline V CDR1 and CDR2: SGHRS, YFSETQ. The CDR3 totals 14 residues.

V and J are TRBV5-6 and TRBJ1-2, with 7 bases aligning to TRBD1. Germline CDR1 is SGHDT and CDR2 is YYEEEE. Germline trimming cut 2 bases from V and 2 bases from J; bases unmatched to any gene: 12. The length of the CDR3 is 17 residues. The CDR3: CASSLQKGAGVNYGYTF. CDR3 nucleotide sequence: TGTGCCAGCAGCTTACAGAAGGGGGCAGGGGTCAACTATGGCTACACCTTC.

V is TRBV27 and J is TRBJ1-1; TRBD1 is a possible D gene (6 bases). The CDR3 covers 15 residues. Per germline, CDR1 MNHEY and CDR2 SMNVEV (reference sequence). V gave up 6 bases and J gave up 0 bases, with 14 bases separating them. The CDR3 bases are TGTGCCAGCAGCCCCGGGACACAAATGAACACTGAAGCTTTCTTT. Its protein product is CASSPGTQMNTEAFF.

This clone has only one observation. The rearrangement joins TRBV27 to TRBJ2-2; 10 nucleotides line up with TRBD2. This CDR3 region has 15 residues. Germline-derived CDR1 and CDR2 are MNHEY and SMNVEV (reference sequence). Germline trimming cut 6 bases from V and 1 base from J; bases unmatched to any gene: 2. DNA of the CDR3: TGTGCCAGCAGATTAGCGGGAGGGAACACCGGGGAGCTGTTTTTT. Protein sequence: CASRLAGGNTGELFF.

This chain links TRBV19 with TRBJ1-5; TRBD1 matches at 9 bases. The CDR3 consists of 17 residues. Losses at the gene ends were 5 bases for V and 4 bases for J; bases not matched to a gene: 12. In germline, CDR1 is LNHDA, CDR2 SQIVND (reference sequence). The CDR3 DNA reads as TGTGCCAGTAGTCTTGGGACAGGGCCCACCCTTAATCAGCCCCAGCATTTT. This gives the protein CASSLGTGPTLNQPQHF.

The chain links TRBV5-6 to TRBJ2-3; 10 bases map to TRBD2. This CDR3 has 17 residues. V shed 0 bases, J shed 0 bases, and the junction held 4 bases outside the gene matches. Germline V lookup: CDR1 SGHDT, CDR2 YYEEEE. The CDR3 sequence: CASSLGETSGSTDTQYF. In nucleotides, the CDR3 is TGTGCCAGCAGCTTGGGGGAGACTAGCGGGAGCACAGATACGCAGTATTTT.

This chain links TRBV7-8 with TRBJ2-6, with D possibly matching TRBD1 (6 bases). Germline values: CDR1 SGHVS, CDR2 FQNEAQ. Between the trimmed V and J ends, which lost 11 bases and 0 bases, there was a span of 20 bases. CDR3 length: 17 residues. The CDR3 loop reads CASAITGTSSGANVLTF. CDR3 nucleotide sequence: TGTGCCTCGGCTATAACAGGGACAAGCTCTGGGGCCAACGTCCTGACTTTC.

This sequence joins TRBV29-1 and TRBJ1-4, with D maybe TRBD1 (6 bases). The CDR3 loop spans 14 amino acids. Germline V gene data show CDR1 as SQVTM and CDR2 as ANQGSEA. V shed 0 bases and J shed 4 bases, with 9 bases lying between them. In DNA form, the CDR3 reads TGCAGCGTTGAAGAAGGGGGATTTAATGAAAAACTGTTTTTT. Translated, it gives CSVEEGGFNEKLFF.

This clone was seen a single time. The chain couples TRBV6-1 to TRBJ2-5; D is possibly TRBD2 (6 bases). Between the trimmed V and J ends, which lost 3 bases and 5 bases, there was a span of 16 bases. This CDR3 comprises 15 residues. CDR1 is MNHNS and CDR2 is SASEGT in the germline V gene. The CDR3 loop reads CASSETRTLGETQYF. In nucleotides, the CDR3 is TGTGCCAGCAGTGAGACTAGGACTTTGGGGGAGACCCAGTACTTC.

The chain is built from TRBV9 and TRBJ1-2; TRBD1 matches at 7 bases. CDR1 and CDR2 (germline): SGDLS, YYNGEE. The CDR3 contains 19 residues. The ends lost 0 bases at V and 7 bases at J; junction bases unmatched: 21. This CDR3 is CASSVVEPRVLTGELGYTF. In DNA, the CDR3 is TGTGCCAGCAGCGTAGTCGAGCCCAGGGTCCTCACAGGGGAACTTGGCTACACCTTC.